This T cell receptor beta chain was identified during a study of T cell clonality in common variable immunodeficiency. The germline V and J ends were trimmed by 6 bases and 7 bases, with 25 bases remaining between them. The germline V gene encodes CDR1 LNHDA and CDR2 SQIVND (reference sequence). The CDR3 has 17 residues. Worth noting for this clone: Its antigen is as yet unknown. The read terminates 3 residues ahead of where the CDR3 ends, so the germline J gene completes it.

The CVID group had 15 females and 25 to 30 males, mean age roughly 39. No CVID subject was ill or on immunomodulatory drugs when sampled. Donors gave roughly 5 to 9 ml heparinized peripheral whole blood. Findings of the study overall: Reportedly, TCR beta sequences from common variable immunodeficiency showed fewer deletions and N-nucleotide insertions. Fewer TCRbeta clones were shared among CVID subjects than controls.

Sequencing used immunoSEQ multiplex PCR; TCRdb keeps in-frame clones, though not all of them. The sample data list 8,000 or so clones. The rearrangement links TRBV19 to TRBJ1-5; maybe TRBD1 (5 bases). Sequenced material: peripheral blood mononuclear cells. This receptor was taken from a human donor with common variable immunodeficiency. The CDR3 sequence: CASSPPGPGLNKQPQHF. The CDR3 bases that were read are TGTGCCAGTAGCCCTCCAGGGCCAGGGCTTAACAAGCAGCCC.